What follows are 23 T cell receptor beta chains derived from one specimen sequenced in a study of shared clonotypes between healthy human individuals. CD45RO-negative, CCR7-selected cells formed the naive CD8 fraction, which excluded terminally differentiated effector memory CD45RA+ cells. The protocol was immunoSEQ multiplex PCR, while the TCRdb copy is restricted to in-frame clones and leaves out a portion. This table holds millions of clones, around 96% found once. The sample taken for sequencing was naive CD8+ T cells sorted from blood. These receptors originate from a man between 18 and 35 years old in good health.

V and J are TRBV4-1 and TRBJ2-2, with 8 nucleotides matching TRBD2. This CDR3 is 16 amino acids long. Losses at the gene ends were 2 bases for V and 4 bases for J; bases not matched to a gene: 6. Germline values: CDR1 MGHRA, CDR2 YSYEKL. This CDR3 reads CASSQSGSSGTGELFF. The DNA of the CDR3 is TGCGCCAGCAGCCAAAGCGGGAGTTCAGGCACCGGGGAGCTGTTTTTT.

This sequence joins TRBV28 and TRBJ2-1; the D gene could be TRBD1 or TRBD2 (5 bases each). CDR3 length equals 13 residues. V lost 5 bases and J lost 5, with 10 bases in between. Germline CDR1 MDHEN, CDR2 SYDVKM. The DNA of the CDR3 is TGTGCCAGCAGTCCGCCGGGGCACAATGAGCAGTTCTTC. Residues: CASSPPGHNEQFF.

The chain employs TRBV19 and TRBJ1-5; the match to TRBD1 covers 9 bases. Germline V lookup: CDR1 LNHDA, CDR2 SQIVND (reference sequence). The CDR3 totals 16 residues. Trimming took 6 bases from V and 3 from J; bases not matched to a gene: 9. The CDR3 nucleotides read TGTGCCAGTAGCGCCCGGGACAGGGCGGTCAATCAGCCCCAGCATTTT. It encodes CASSARDRAVNQPQHF.

This clone is a singleton in its sample. The chain carries TRBV7-8 and TRBJ2-7, with D possibly matching TRBD1 (6 bases). V was shortened by 3 bases and J by 2 bases, with 14 bases between the two germline ends. This CDR3 spans 15 amino acids. Germline lookup yields CDR1 SGHVS and CDR2 FQNEAQ. Here the CDR3 reads CASSFRPTGTYEQYF. The CDR3, as DNA: TGTGCCAGCAGCTTTCGCCCGACAGGCACCTACGAGCAGTACTTC.

The genes are TRBV4-1 and TRBJ1-2, with D possibly matching TRBD1 (5 bases). The germline V and J ends were trimmed by 1 base and 5 bases, with 11 bases remaining between them. Germline CDR1 MGHRA, CDR2 YSYEKL. The CDR3 spans 14 residues. CDR3 DNA: TGCGCCAGCAGCCAAGTAAGTGGGACGTATGGCTACACCTTC. This sequence encodes CASSQVSGTYGYTF.

The gene calls are TRBV4-1 and TRBJ2-3, with 7 bases matching TRBD1. This CDR3 has 16 amino acids. With V trimmed by 1 base and J by 3 bases, 7 bases remained unmatched. Germline values: CDR1 MGHRA, CDR2 YSYEKL. DNA of the CDR3: TGCGCCAGCAGCCAAGTGGAGACAGGGTGGACAGATACGCAGTATTTT. Its translation: CASSQVETGWTDTQYF.

The V and J genes are TRBV5-1 and TRBJ1-1; TRBD1 agrees at 12 bases. Germline lookup yields CDR1 SGHRS and CDR2 YFSETQ. The trim removed 0 bases at V and 4 bases at J, leaving 10 bases unmatched. The CDR3 runs to 18 residues. This CDR3 is CASSLVLVTGQGATEAFF. For the CDR3, the DNA is TGCGCCAGCAGCTTGGTACTGGTAACGGGACAGGGGGCCACTGAAGCTTTCTTT.

With regard to this clone: The same CDR3 arises from other DNA sequences in this sample as well. The CDR3 DNA follows: TGTGCCAGCAGTTACGGTTCCTACGAGCAGTACTTC. It translates to CASSYGSYEQYF. The chain uses TRBV2 and TRBJ2-7; D remains ambiguous. This CDR3 is built from 12 residues. Trimming removed 5 bases at V and 1 base at J, with 6 bases between. Germline values: CDR1 SNHLY, CDR2 FYNNEI.

The gene calls are TRBV2 and TRBJ2-2; TRBD2 agrees at 8 bases. The V gene's germline CDR1 is SNHLY and CDR2 FYNNEI. The V and J ends lost 2 bases and 2 bases, in that order; junction bases with no gene match: 4. The CDR3 consists of 16 residues. The CDR3 here is CASSESTSGNTGELFF. In nucleotides, the CDR3 is TGTGCCAGCAGTGAAAGTACTAGCGGCAACACCGGGGAGCTGTTTTTT.

The chain recombines TRBV9 with TRBJ1-2; D possibly corresponds to TRBD1 (6 bases). V dropped 0 bases and J dropped 2 bases, with 8 bases sitting between them. Germline CDR1 reads SGDLS; CDR2 reads YYNGEE. The CDR3 consists of 14 residues. CDR3 loop: CASSVVGGNYGYTF. The CDR3 DNA follows: TGTGCCAGCAGCGTAGTAGGGGGGAACTATGGCTACACCTTC.

This chain connects TRBV5-4 to TRBJ2-7, with D perhaps matching TRBD1 (7 bases). The CDR3 loop spans 16 amino acids. Germline CDR1 and CDR2: SGHNT and YYREEE (reference sequence). V was pared by 4 bases and J by 1 base, with 18 bases between. The CDR3: CASSEGAVAVSYEQYF. DNA of the CDR3: TGTGCCAGCAGCGAGGGGGCGGTAGCGGTTTCCTACGAGCAGTACTTC. The entire variable domain, with the rest obtained from reference TRBV5-4 and TRBJ2-7, is as follows: ETGVTQSPTHLIKTRGQQVTLRCSSQSGHNTVSWYQQALGQGPQFIFQYYREEENGRGNFPPRFSGLQFPNYSSELNVNALELDDSALYLCASSEGAVAVSYEQYFGPGTRLTVT.

As regards this clone: Within the sample, other DNA sequences also encode this same CDR3. The CDR3 protein is CASSPGTGVYEQYF. CDR3 bases: TGCGCCAGCAGCCCCGGGACAGGGGTCTACGAGCAGTACTTC. V usage is TRBV4-1 and J usage is TRBJ2-7, with 10 bases identical to TRBD1. CDR3 length: 14 amino acids. Germline trimming cut 4 bases from V and 3 bases from J; bases unmatched to any gene: 3. The germline V gene has CDR1 MGHRA and CDR2 YSYEKL.

The V and J genes are TRBV2 and TRBJ1-1; D unclear. V lost 4 bases and J 7 bases, leaving 10 bases between the germline ends. The germline gives CDR1 SNHLY, CDR2 FYNNEI. The CDR3 totals 12 residues. In DNA form, the CDR3 reads TGTGCCAGCAGTGGGGAGCCCTATGAAGCTTTCTTT. Amino acids: CASSGEPYEAFF.

The V gene is TRBV4-1, the J gene TRBJ2-7; D gene unclear. The V gene's germline CDR1 is MGHRA and CDR2 YSYEKL. This CDR3 region has 15 residues. V lost 2 bases to trimming and J lost 0 bases, with 11 bases between them. This chain's CDR3 is CASSQSTGYSYEQYF. As DNA, the CDR3 is TGCGCCAGCAGCCAATCGACCGGATACTCCTACGAGCAGTACTTC.

Points on this clone: The sample carries other DNA sequences with the same CDR3. The genes are TRBV2 and TRBJ2-5, with TRBD1 identical over 7 bases. The J segment lost 0 bases and the V segment lost 8 bases, leaving 3 bases of the junction unmatched. This CDR3 contains 13 residues. Germline CDR1 is SNHLY and CDR2 is FYNNEI. The CDR3 here is CASRDSNQETQYF. For the CDR3, the DNA is TGTGCCAGCCGGGACAGCAACCAAGAGACCCAGTACTTC.

The chain employs TRBV9 and TRBJ1-3; 8 positions match TRBD1. CDR3 length: 16 residues. Germline CDR1 reads SGDLS; CDR2 reads YYNGEE. V was pared by 1 base and J by 0 bases, with 3 bases of the junction left unmatched. CDR3: CASSVQGATSGNTIYF. In nucleotides, the CDR3 is TGTGCCAGCAGCGTACAGGGGGCAACCTCTGGAAACACCATATATTTT.

The chain is built from TRBV5-1 and TRBJ2-7; D perhaps matches TRBD1 (6 bases). Trimming took 2 bases from V and 4 from J, leaving 13 bases between them. The V gene's germline CDR1 is SGHRS and CDR2 YFSETQ. The CDR3 sequence is 14 residues long. The CDR3 DNA is TGCGCCAGCAGCTTATATCAGGGGCAGTACGAGCAGTACTTC. Translation: CASSLYQGQYEQYF.

The chain links TRBV5-1 to TRBJ1-1; D is ambiguous. CDR1 and CDR2 from the germline V gene are SGHRS and YFSETQ. With 4 bases removed from V and 3 bases from J, the gap between germline ends came to 10 bases. There are 13 residues in the CDR3. As DNA, the CDR3 is TGCGCCAGCAGCGGGGAGTTAGACACTGAAGCTTTCTTT. This codes for CASSGELDTEAFF.

Of note for this clone: The sample holds other DNA sequences that translate to the same CDR3. The gene calls are TRBV29-1 and TRBJ1-3, with D unresolved. V was cut by 3 bases and J by 0 bases, with 0 bases left in between. This CDR3 contains 11 residues. CDR1 is SQVTM, CDR2 ANQGSEA, per germline. The CDR3 DNA sequence: TGCAGCGTTGACTCTGGAAACACCATATATTTT. Translated: CSVDSGNTIYF. The full variable domain, with the rest looked up from reference TRBV29-1 and TRBJ1-3, is SAVISQKPSRDICQRGTSLTIQCQVDSQVTMMFWYRQQPGQSLTLIATANQGSEATYESGFVIDKFPISRPNLTFSTLTVSNMSPEDSSIYLCSVDSGNTIYFGEGSWLTVV.

The CDR3 here is CASSFPTRESNTGELFF. The CDR3 DNA sequence: TGTGCCAGCAGCTTTCCCACAAGGGAATCGAACACCGGGGAGCTGTTTTTT. This chain joins TRBV7-9 and TRBJ2-2; D not resolved. The CDR3 covers 17 residues. Germline V CDR1 and CDR2: SEHNR, FQNEAQ (reference sequence). V gave up 3 bases and J gave up 0 bases, with 14 bases separating them.

The gene calls are TRBV10-1 and TRBJ2-5; D not certain. CDR3 length: 14 residues. The V end lost 3 bases, the J end lost 7 bases, and 15 bases lay between the germline ends. Germline CDR1 and CDR2: WNHNN and SYGVQD (reference sequence). CDR3 nucleotide sequence: TGCGCCAGCAGTGAAGTGGGCCTCCCCCGGACCCAGTACTTC. This translates into CASSEVGLPRTQYF.

The chain is built from TRBV25-1 and TRBJ1-4; no firm D call. The V gene lost 1 base and the J gene lost 0 bases, with 9 bases spanning the gap. Germline loops: CDR1 MGHDK, CDR2 SYGVNS. The CDR3 totals 16 residues. As DNA, the CDR3 is TGTGCCAGCAGTGAATTCGGAAGGACAACTAATGAAAAACTGTTTTTT. Protein product: CASSEFGRTTNEKLFF.

The chain carries TRBV7-8 and TRBJ1-6, with 7 nucleotides matching TRBD1. This CDR3 is 16 amino acids long. V trimming: 1 base; J trimming: 11 bases; junction bases outside the gene matches: 11. The V gene's germline CDR1 is SGHVS and CDR2 FQNEAQ. The CDR3 spells CASSLDNRGARPPLHF. The CDR3 DNA sequence: TGTGCCAGCAGCTTAGACAACAGGGGTGCCCGGCCACCCCTCCACTTT.